This T cell receptor (beta chain) was captured by sequencing in a study of blood T cells in healthy people across ages. Study conclusions and caveats: In older individuals, TCR beta diversity per million T cells was lower, falling roughly linearly with age. For the donors, CMV status was unknown and possibly confounded expanded clonotype changes. When set beside aged donors, long-lived donors presented more naive CD4+ cells and higher diversity.

A second PCR of 7 to 11 cycles used a sample-barcoded 5' primer and a J-beta primer mix. MiXCR was run by TCRdb on the 5' RACE reads, yielding one entry per CDR3 protein. The sample yields around 1.7 million distinct CDR3 sequences, 28% seen once. The CDR3 totals 13 residues. The germline V gene encodes CDR1 SGHRS and CDR2 YFSETQ. After removal of 5 bases from V and 4 bases from J, the junction contained 5 bases not matched to a gene. This clonotype was observed many times. Its target is not known. Material for sequencing was blood. The chain is built from TRBV5-1 and TRBJ2-7, with 8 bases fitting TRBD2. The TCR sequence derives from a woman in her 30s in good health. This CDR3 reads CASRRGAIYEQYF. The CDR3 nucleotides are TGCGCCAGCAGGCGGGGGGCTATTTACGAGCAGTACTTC. The complete variable domain, with remaining parts taken from reference TRBV5-1 and TRBJ2-7, reads KAGVTQTPRYLIKTRGQQVTLSCSPISGHRSVSWYQQTPGQGLQFLFEYFSETQRNKGNFPGRFSGRQFSNSRSEMNVSTLELGDSALYLCASRRGAIYEQYFGPGTRLTVT.